Listed here is a single TCR beta chain. This clone was observed once. Its antigen is currently not known. Per-base qualities were not stored, and no clone one base away is much larger. Receptor amplification or capture employed the immunoSEQ multiplex PCR assay. The table comes from immuneACCESS by way of TCRdb, which keeps in-frame sequences with V and J called. Part of the clones is missing from these tables; in studies checked, under half for an unresolved V gene and the rest for unknown reasons. The sample records tens of thousands of clones, 90% of which are singletons. Around 4.6% of the sample is taken by the ten largest. This specimen belongs to a study of technical replicates of blood from several donors (TCRdb year 2017). Ends trimmed: V by 6 bases, J by 6 bases; bases unmatched to a gene: 7. Taken from the germline V gene, the CDR1 and CDR2 loops are SNHLY and FYNNEI. The CDR3 holds 14 amino acids from the cysteine to the phenylalanine. Of the read, only the CDR3 DNA is kept; its 42 bases are in frame from base 1.

The sequence was collected from a human donor in good health. Some clones in this sample may be carry-over from other donors' samples. The V and J genes are TRBV2 and TRBJ2-7, with 11 junctional bases fitting TRBD2. The source material was PBMCs. The CDR3 protein: CASSVAGGRPEQYF. The DNA reads TGTGCCAGCAGCGTAGCGGGGGGGCGGCCCGAGCAGTACTTC.